These T cell receptor beta chains were read from a single sample in a study of sequential checkpoint blockade in melanoma. Measured with immunoSEQ multiplex PCR; TCRdb has only the in-frame clones, and not every one. The top ten clones hold approximately 15% of a sample with around 10,000 clones, more than 70% of them seen once. The sample consisted of CD8+ T cells sorted from blood (inferred from file names), taken from a patient given nivolumab and ipilimumab in sequence. These receptors originate from a human donor with melanoma. Each CDR3 is given with its conserved first and last residue. A D gene is named only where the DNA matches it firmly.

v_call: TRBV4-1
d_call: NA
cdr3_aa: CASSQVLGDNQPQHF

v_call: TRBV6-4
d_call: NA
cdr3_aa: CASSDKGGTDTQYF

v_call: TRBV27
d_call: NA
cdr3_aa: CASTLGGPNTGELFF

v_call: TRBV9
d_call: TRBD1
cdr3_aa: CASSSGTEGKGDTQYF

v_call: TRBV4-2
d_call: TRBD2
cdr3_aa: CASSQERGGQETQYF

v_call: TRBV6-1
d_call: TRBD2
cdr3_aa: CASSGLAGGTDTQYF

v_call: TRBV7-6
d_call: NA
cdr3_aa: CASSLGAGANYGYTF

v_call: TRBV27
d_call: TRBD1
cdr3_aa: CASSSPSRTGPYNEQFF

v_call: TRBV7-6
d_call: NA
cdr3_aa: CASSFAGGTYGEELFF

v_call: TRBV4-1
d_call: TRBD1
cdr3_aa: CASSPDWGTGGANGYTF

v_call: TRBV2
d_call: NA
cdr3_aa: CASSELESNMDGYTF

v_call: TRBV4-1
d_call: TRBD2
cdr3_aa: CASSQDTSGMSYEQYF

v_call: TRBV13
d_call: NA
cdr3_aa: CASSFWTANNEQFF

v_call: TRBV7-6
d_call: TRBD1
cdr3_aa: CASSLDFGTANTGELFF

v_call: TRBV7-9
d_call: NA
cdr3_aa: CASSLAGVHEQYF

v_call: TRBV29-1
d_call: NA
cdr3_aa: CSVVLPDSYNQPQHF

v_call: TRBV6-5
d_call: TRBD1
cdr3_aa: CASTSTGGETQYF

v_call: TRBV6-4
d_call: TRBD2
cdr3_aa: CASSETSGGPQDTQYF

v_call: TRBV1
d_call: NA
cdr3_aa: CTSRKRAHESF

v_call: TRBV6-5
d_call: NA
cdr3_aa: CASSPGRGANYGYTF

v_call: TRBV19
d_call: TRBD1
cdr3_aa: CASRTGNTEAFF

v_call: TRBV2
d_call: NA
cdr3_aa: CASSGTYYGYTF

v_call: TRBV2
d_call: TRBD1
cdr3_aa: CASTLLPGQGQNNEQFF

v_call: TRBV29-1
d_call: NA
cdr3_aa: CSVEFSTDSQYF

v_call: TRBV6-5
d_call: TRBD1
cdr3_aa: CAVRGQGYEQYF

v_call: TRBV27
d_call: NA
cdr3_aa: CASSFGHLYEQYF

v_call: TRBV13
d_call: NA
cdr3_aa: CASSPNSVYGYTF